Below are 18 T cell receptor beta chains sequenced from a single sample in a study of blood T cell repertoires in COVID-19. Sequencing was performed with immunoSEQ multiplex PCR; in TCRdb, only in-frame clones are kept and a portion is missing. The repertoire has some 69,000 clones, about 88% of them found once; the top ten carry around 4.9%. The specimen sequenced was peripheral blood. These receptors all come from a woman in her fifties or sixties with active COVID-19.

V is TRBV9 and J is TRBJ2-1; 9 nucleotides line up with TRBD2. Trimming at V came to 0 bases and at J to 7 bases, leaving 8 bases not matched to a gene. CDR1 and CDR2 (germline): SGDLS, YYNGEE. There are 16 residues in the CDR3. CDR3 DNA sequence: TGTGCCAGCAGCGTAGGGCCTAGCGGGATTGGAAATGAGCAGTTCTTC. This gives the protein CASSVGPSGIGNEQFF.

The V and J genes are TRBV28 and TRBJ1-5; D is unclear. This CDR3 contains 15 residues. V was cut by 7 bases and J by 2 bases, with 15 bases left in between. Germline CDR1 is MDHEN and CDR2 is SYDVKM. The CDR3 DNA sequence: TGTGCCAGCACCCCTGAGGGTGAGGGCAATCAGCCCCAGCATTTT. This encodes CASTPEGEGNQPQHF.

The chain carries TRBV16 and TRBJ1-5; D perhaps matches TRBD1 (6 bases). Germline V gives CDR1 KGHSY, CDR2 FQNENV. Trimming pared 5 bases from V and 10 bases from J, leaving 15 bases between. The CDR3 extends over 13 amino acids. This CDR3 reads CASSKGGIVPQHF. The DNA for the CDR3 is TGTGCCAGCAGCAAGGGGGGGATCGTACCCCAGCATTTT.

The chain uses TRBV12-3 or TRBV12-4 and TRBJ1-1; D is ambiguous. The length of the CDR3 is 13 residues. V lost 2 bases to trimming and J lost 1 base, with 5 bases between them. CDR3 DNA sequence: TGTGCCAGCAGTTTATCCGGGAACACTGAAGCTTTCTTT. Protein: CASSLSGNTEAFF.

The chain has TRBV24-1 and TRBJ2-5; 7 positions match TRBD1. Trimming at V came to 6 bases and at J to 5 bases, leaving 5 bases not matched to a gene. Germline V gene lookup returns CDR1 KGHDR and CDR2 SFDVKD. The CDR3 extends over 13 amino acids. The DNA for the CDR3 is TGTGCCACCAGTTTGAGGGACAGCGAGACCCAGTACTTC. This sequence encodes CATSLRDSETQYF.

The V gene is TRBV28, the J gene TRBJ1-5; a weak D match, TRBD1 (5 bases). Germline assignment: CDR1 MDHEN and CDR2 SYDVKM. This CDR3 has 16 residues. Trimming stripped 3 bases from V and 9 bases from J, with 21 bases between. The CDR3 spells CASSFTRGGVGPPQHF. For the CDR3, the DNA is TGTGCCAGCAGTTTTACCCGGGGAGGGGTTGGCCCGCCCCAGCATTTT.

V is TRBV3-1 (or the pseudogene TRBV3-2) and J is TRBJ1-6; D gene uncertain. Between the trimmed V and J ends, which lost 6 bases and 7 bases, there was a span of 13 bases. Per germline, CDR1 LGHDT and CDR2 YNNKEL (reference sequence). The CDR3 is 14 residues long. CDR3: CASRRSTPNSPLHF. In DNA form, the CDR3 reads TGTGCCAGCAGAAGGAGTACCCCAAATTCACCCCTCCACTTT.

The rearrangement links TRBV6-4 to TRBJ2-2, with 9 bases that match TRBD2. With V trimmed by 3 bases and J by 6 bases, 8 bases remained unmatched. CDR1 and CDR2 from the germline V gene are MRHNA and SNTAGT. The CDR3 extends over 16 amino acids. The CDR3 bases are TGTGCCAGCAGTGAGCGACTAGCGGAACCGCCCGGGGAGCTGTTTTTT. Translated, it gives CASSERLAEPPGELFF.

The rearrangement joins TRBV2 to TRBJ2-7, with D possibly being TRBD1 (6 bases). The germline CDR1 and CDR2 sequences are SNHLY and FYNNEI. The ends were cut back, 8 bases at V and 5 bases at J, with 13 bases in the middle. The length of the CDR3 is 12 residues. Here the CDR3 reads CASFTGYDEQYF. In DNA, the CDR3 is TGTGCCAGCTTCACAGGGTACGACGAGCAGTACTTC.

The chain joins TRBV6-1 to TRBJ2-5; D possibly corresponds to TRBD2 (5 bases). The germline V and J ends were trimmed by 3 bases and 5 bases, with 19 bases remaining between them. The germline CDR1 and CDR2 sequences are MNHNS and SASEGT. This CDR3 has 16 residues. This CDR3 is CASSDNSDMLRETQYF. CDR3 nucleotides: TGTGCCAGCAGTGATAATAGCGATATGCTCCGGGAGACCCAGTACTTC.

The J gene is TRBJ1-5, the V gene TRBV19, with D maybe TRBD1 (6 bases). From germline, CDR1 is LNHDA and CDR2 SQIVND (reference sequence). CDR3 length: 15 residues. Trimming left V 0 bases short and J 6 bases short, with 12 bases between. CDR3 residues: CASSIETGSGQPQHF. The CDR3, as DNA: TGTGCCAGTAGTATAGAAACAGGGAGTGGTCAGCCCCAGCATTTT.

J is TRBJ2-4 and V is TRBV27; the D gene is possibly TRBD2 (5 bases). Germline V lookup: CDR1 MNHEY, CDR2 SMNVEV (reference sequence). Deletions cut 2 bases from V and 0 bases from J, with 11 bases between. CDR3 length: 16 amino acids. CDR3 in DNA: TGTGCCAGCAGTTTAGGGCGGGCACTAGCCAAAAACATTCAGTACTTC. Its protein is CASSLGRALAKNIQYF.

The CDR3 is CASSYSWTSRETQYF. CDR3 nucleotides: TGTGCCAGCAGTTACTCCTGGACTAGCAGAGAGACCCAGTACTTC. The chain has TRBV6-5 and TRBJ2-5, with 8 bases aligning to TRBD2. V lost 0 bases and J lost 4; bases outside the gene matches: 4. Germline V CDR1 and CDR2: MNHEY, SVGAGI. The CDR3 is 15 amino acids.

The chain has TRBV6-5 and TRBJ2-4, with 9 bases fitting TRBD1. The germline gives CDR1 MNHEY, CDR2 SVGAGI. Germline trimming cut 5 bases from V and 7 bases from J; bases unmatched to any gene: 3. CDR3 size: 13 residues. The CDR3 nucleotides are TGTGCCAGCAGTCGACAGGGGGTCAACATTCAGTACTTC. Residues: CASSRQGVNIQYF.

The chain links TRBV4-1 to TRBJ2-7; 9 bases match TRBD2. CDR1 is MGHRA, CDR2 YSYEKL, per germline. V lost 0 bases to trimming and J lost 2 bases; unmatched junction nucleotides: 5. CDR3 length equals 16 residues. CDR3 nucleotides: TGCGCCAGCAGCCAAGAACGCGCGGGAGGGACCTACGAGCAGTACTTC. Residues: CASSQERAGGTYEQYF.

This clone showed up just once. The chain is built from TRBV29-1 and TRBJ2-1; 10 nucleotides align to TRBD1. Germline assignment: CDR1 SQVTM and CDR2 ANQGSEA. Trimming took 7 bases from V and 8 from J; bases not matched to a gene: 14. This CDR3 region has 15 residues. Here the CDR3 DNA reads TGCAGCGGGGGCCGGGACAGGGGTTTATGGCATGAGCAGTTCTTC. This translates into CSGGRDRGLWHEQFF.

By sample share, this clone is medium-sized. This chain uses TRBV4-1 with TRBJ1-1; D might be TRBD1 (5 bases). Per germline, CDR1 MGHRA and CDR2 YSYEKL. V lost 2 bases and J lost 1, with 14 bases in between. CDR3 length: 16 amino acids. The CDR3: CASSQSQQGRNTEAFF. The CDR3, as DNA: TGCGCCAGCAGCCAATCCCAGCAGGGCCGGAACACTGAAGCTTTCTTT.

Here the CDR3 DNA reads TGTGCCAGCAGCCGTGATGGGACAGGGGCAGAGACCCAGTACTTC. Residues: CASSRDGTGAETQYF. The chain recombines TRBV9 with TRBJ2-5; 10 positions match TRBD1. This CDR3 has 15 residues. V dropped 4 bases and J dropped 4; count of bases not matched to a gene: 7. Germline V gives CDR1 SGDLS, CDR2 YYNGEE. Drawing the rest from reference TRBV9 and TRBJ2-5, the complete variable domain is DSGVTQTPKHLITATGQRVTLRCSPRSGDLSVYWYQQSLDQGLQFLIQYYNGEERAKGNILERFSAQQFPDLHSELNLSSLELGDSALYFCASSRDGTGAETQYFGPGTRLLVL.